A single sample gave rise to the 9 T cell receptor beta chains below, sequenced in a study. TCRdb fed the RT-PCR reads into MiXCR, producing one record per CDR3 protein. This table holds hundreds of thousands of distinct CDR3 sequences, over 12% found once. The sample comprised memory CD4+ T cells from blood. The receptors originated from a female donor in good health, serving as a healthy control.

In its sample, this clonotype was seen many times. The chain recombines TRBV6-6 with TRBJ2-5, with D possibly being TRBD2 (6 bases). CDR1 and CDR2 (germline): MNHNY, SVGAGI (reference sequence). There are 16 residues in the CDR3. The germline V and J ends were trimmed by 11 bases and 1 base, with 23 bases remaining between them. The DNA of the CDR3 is TGTGCCGCCCTTGGGGTTGGCGGGGTCACCCAAGAGACCCAGTACTTC. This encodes CAALGVGGVTQETQYF.

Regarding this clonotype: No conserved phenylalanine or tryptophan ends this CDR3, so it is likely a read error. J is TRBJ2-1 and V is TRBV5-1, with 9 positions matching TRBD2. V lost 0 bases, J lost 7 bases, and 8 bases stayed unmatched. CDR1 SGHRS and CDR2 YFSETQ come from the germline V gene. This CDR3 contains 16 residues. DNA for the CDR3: TGCGCCAGCAGCTTGGCTGCGGGAGGGCCTGGGAATGAGCAGTTCTTG. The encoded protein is CASSLAAGGPGNEQFL.

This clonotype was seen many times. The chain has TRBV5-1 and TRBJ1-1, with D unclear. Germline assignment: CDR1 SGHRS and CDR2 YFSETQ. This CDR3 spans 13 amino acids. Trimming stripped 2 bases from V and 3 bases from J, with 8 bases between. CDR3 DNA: TGCGCCAGCAGCTTAAAGTCGGACACTGAAGCTTTCTTT. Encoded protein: CASSLKSDTEAFF.

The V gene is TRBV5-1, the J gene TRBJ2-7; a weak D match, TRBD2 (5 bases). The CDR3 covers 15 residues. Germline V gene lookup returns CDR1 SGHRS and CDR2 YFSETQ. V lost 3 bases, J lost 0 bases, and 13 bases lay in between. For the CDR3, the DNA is TGCGCCAGCAGCTCCTACTCGGGGAGCTCCTACGAGCAGTACTTC. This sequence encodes CASSSYSGSSYEQYF.

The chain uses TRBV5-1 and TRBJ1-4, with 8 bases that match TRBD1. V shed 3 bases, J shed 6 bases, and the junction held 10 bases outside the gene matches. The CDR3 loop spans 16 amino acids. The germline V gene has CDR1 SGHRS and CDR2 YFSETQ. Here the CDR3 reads CASSSGQASSDEKLFF. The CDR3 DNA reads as TGCGCCAGCAGCTCGGGACAGGCGTCCTCGGATGAAAAACTGTTTTTT.

CDR3 in DNA: TGCAGTGCTCCCGACGCGGGGGCTAGCACAGATACGCAGTATTTT. Its protein is CSAPDAGASTDTQYF. This chain links TRBV20-1 with TRBJ2-3; tentatively, D is TRBD2 (7 bases). Looked up from germline, CDR1 is DFQATT and CDR2 is SNEGSKA (reference sequence). The CDR3 covers 15 residues. The V and J ends lost 5 bases and 0 bases respectively, with 15 bases between them.

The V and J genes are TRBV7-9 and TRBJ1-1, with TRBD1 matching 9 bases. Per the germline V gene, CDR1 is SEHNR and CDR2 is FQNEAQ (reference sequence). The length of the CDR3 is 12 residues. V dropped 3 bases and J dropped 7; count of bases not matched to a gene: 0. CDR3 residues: CASSLGQGEAFF. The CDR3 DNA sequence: TGTGCCAGCAGCTTGGGACAGGGTGAAGCTTTCTTT.

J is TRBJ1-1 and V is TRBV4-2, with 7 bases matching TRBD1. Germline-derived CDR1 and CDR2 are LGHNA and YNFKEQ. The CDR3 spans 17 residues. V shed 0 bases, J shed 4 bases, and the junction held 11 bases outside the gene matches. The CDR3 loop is CASSQDPTTGRPTEAFF. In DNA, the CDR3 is TGTGCCAGCAGCCAAGATCCAACGACAGGGCGACCCACTGAAGCTTTCTTT.

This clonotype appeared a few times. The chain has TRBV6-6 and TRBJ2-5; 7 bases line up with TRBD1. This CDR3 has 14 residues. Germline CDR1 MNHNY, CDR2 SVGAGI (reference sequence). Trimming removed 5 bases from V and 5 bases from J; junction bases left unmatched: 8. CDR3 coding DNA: TGTGCCAGCAGTACCCAGGGGGATAGTGAGACCCAGTACTTC. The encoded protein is CASSTQGDSETQYF.